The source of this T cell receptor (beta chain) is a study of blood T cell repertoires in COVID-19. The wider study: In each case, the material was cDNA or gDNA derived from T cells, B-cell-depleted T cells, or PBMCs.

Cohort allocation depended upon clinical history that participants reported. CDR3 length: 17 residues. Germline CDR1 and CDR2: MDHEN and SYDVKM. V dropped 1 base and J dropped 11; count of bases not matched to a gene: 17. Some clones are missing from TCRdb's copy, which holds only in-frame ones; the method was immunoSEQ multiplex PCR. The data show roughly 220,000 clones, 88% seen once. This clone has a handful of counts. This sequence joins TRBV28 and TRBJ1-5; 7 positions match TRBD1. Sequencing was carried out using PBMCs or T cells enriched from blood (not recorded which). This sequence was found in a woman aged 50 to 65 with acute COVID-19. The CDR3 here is CASSLYLGTASGEAQHF. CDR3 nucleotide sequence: TGTGCCAGCAGTTTATACCTGGGGACAGCCTCTGGGGAAGCCCAGCATTTT.